This passage covers 27 T cell receptor beta chains from one sample sequenced in a study of CD8 T cells in ankylosing spondylitis. Study-wide findings and caveats: It appeared that ankylosing spondylitis blood was characterized by a TCR beta motif of several highly homologous variants.

TCRdb re-called the 5' RACE reads through MiXCR, storing one row per CDR3 protein. The sample records over 700,000 distinct CDR3 sequences, around 20% being singletons. These receptors lack a known antigen. The sample was blood, either unsorted or a sorted T cell fraction (not recorded which). The receptors were gathered from a male donor with ankylosing spondylitis.

This clonotype has more than one count but fewer than ten. The chain has TRBV5-5 and TRBJ2-2; 9 bases fit TRBD2. The CDR3 is 14 amino acids. The germline gives CDR1 SGHKS, CDR2 YYEKEE (reference sequence). V lost 7 bases and J lost 4; bases outside the gene matches: 5. The CDR3: CASRGGAITGELFF. CDR3 bases: TGTGCCAGCCGCGGGGGGGCGATCACCGGGGAGCTGTTTTTT.

The table lists this clonotype with a few counts. V usage is TRBV6-1 and J usage is TRBJ1-1, with 8 positions matching TRBD1. With V trimmed by 2 bases and J by 4 bases, 6 bases remained unmatched. Germline V gene sequence: CDR1 MNHNS, CDR2 SASEGT. The CDR3 spans 15 residues. CDR3 region: CASSEPGGETTEAFF. DNA for the CDR3: TGTGCCAGCAGTGAACCAGGGGGCGAGACCACTGAAGCTTTCTTT.

This clonotype occurred many times. The rearrangement joins TRBV12-3 or TRBV12-4 to TRBJ2-4, with 10 bases identical to TRBD2. The ends lost 3 bases at V and 0 bases at J; junction bases unmatched: 2. This CDR3 comprises 16 residues. In DNA form, the CDR3 reads TGTGCCAGCAGTTTCAGCGGGAGGGTAGCCAAAAACATTCAGTACTTC. As protein: CASSFSGRVAKNIQYF.

This clonotype was picked up a small number of times. This chain connects TRBV7-2 to TRBJ2-7; 7 bases are shared with TRBD2. The length of the CDR3 is 15 residues. Germline trimming cut 2 bases from V and 3 bases from J; bases unmatched to any gene: 7. Germline loops: CDR1 SGHTA, CDR2 FQGNSA. CDR3 amino acids: CASSLSPGGNYEQYF. The CDR3, as DNA: TGTGCCAGCAGCTTATCCCCGGGAGGAAACTACGAGCAGTACTTC.

This clonotype was detected a few times. This chain links TRBV5-1 with TRBJ2-1, with TRBD1 matching 9 bases. This CDR3 spans 15 amino acids. CDR1 and CDR2 from the germline V gene are SGHRS and YFSETQ. V lost 4 bases to trimming and J lost 8 bases; unmatched junction nucleotides: 10. The CDR3 region has the DNA TGCGCCAGCAGCAGCACGGGACAGGGTGTCGATGAGCAGTTCTTC. The encoded protein is CASSSTGQGVDEQFF.

The chain employs TRBV29-1 and TRBJ2-3; a possible D gene is TRBD1 (6 bases). The germline V gene encodes CDR1 SQVTM and CDR2 ANQGSEA. The CDR3 extends over 18 amino acids. The ends were cut back, 6 bases at V and 0 bases at J, with 25 bases in the middle. As DNA, the CDR3 is TGCAGCGTGCACAAAACCGGGACACCGGGTTCCAGCACAGATACGCAGTATTTT. It yields the protein CSVHKTGTPGSSTDTQYF.

This clonotype was detected only a few times. The chain joins TRBV12-3 or TRBV12-4 to TRBJ2-3; perhaps TRBD2 as D (6 bases). Trimming took 2 bases from V and 4 from J, leaving 16 bases between them. The CDR3 runs 16 residues. CDR3 residues: CASSLLVTRPADTQYF. Here the CDR3 DNA reads TGTGCCAGCAGTTTATTGGTGACTAGGCCGGCAGATACGCAGTATTTT.

This chain joins TRBV20-1 and TRBJ2-1; D is undetermined. The length of the CDR3 is 12 residues. V was cut by 5 bases and J by 1 base, with 6 bases left in between. CDR1 is DFQATT, CDR2 SNEGSKA, per germline (reference sequence). The CDR3 loop is CSALFSYNEQFF. Written as DNA, the CDR3 is TGCAGTGCTTTATTTTCCTACAATGAGCAGTTCTTC.

This clonotype has just a few counts. The CDR3 coding sequence is TGCGCCAGCAGCGACGGACGGATCCAAGAGACCCAGTACTTC. This codes for CASSDGRIQETQYF. The V and J genes are TRBV5-1 and TRBJ2-5; D remains ambiguous. The CDR3 loop spans 14 amino acids. Trimming left V 4 bases short and J 1 base short, with 11 bases between. Germline CDR1 reads SGHRS; CDR2 reads YFSETQ.

This clonotype has only a few counts. The chain has TRBV12-3 or TRBV12-4 and TRBJ1-5, with 10 bases lining up with TRBD1. This CDR3 contains 14 residues. Trimming at V came to 6 bases and at J to 6 bases, leaving 5 bases not matched to a gene. CDR3 DNA: TGTGCCAGCAGCCCGACAGGGGGCGGTCAGCCCCAGCATTTT. It yields the protein CASSPTGGGQPQHF.

This clonotype occurred many times. The V call is TRBV20-1, the J call TRBJ2-4, with 11 bases aligning to TRBD2. The CDR3 totals 15 residues. V shed 4 bases, J shed 7 bases, and the junction held 9 bases outside the gene matches. Looked up from germline, CDR1 is DFQATT and CDR2 is SNEGSKA (reference sequence). CDR3 DNA sequence: TGCAGTGCTATCCCGACTAGCGGGGAAGGGAACATTCAGTACTTC. This codes for CSAIPTSGEGNIQYF.

The rearrangement joins TRBV20-1 to TRBJ2-7, with D perhaps TRBD1 or TRBD2 (5 bases each). Germline V gene lookup returns CDR1 DFQATT and CDR2 SNEGSKA (reference sequence). V gave up 0 bases and J gave up 2 bases, with 14 bases separating them. The CDR3 runs 15 residues. Here the CDR3 DNA reads TGCAGTGCTAGAGACGGCGAGGGGCCGACCTACGAGCAGTACTTC. Translating gives CSARDGEGPTYEQYF.

The chain is built from TRBV6-5 and TRBJ1-1; a possible D gene is TRBD1 (6 bases). From germline, CDR1 is MNHEY and CDR2 SVGAGI. The CDR3 spans 14 residues. The ends were cut back, 0 bases at V and 5 bases at J, with 10 bases in the middle. CDR3 in amino acids: CASSYSEGGTEAFF. In DNA form, the CDR3 reads TGTGCCAGCAGTTACTCGGAGGGGGGAACTGAAGCTTTCTTT.

This clonotype has only a few counts. The chain employs TRBV27 and TRBJ2-7; 7 nucleotides match TRBD1. J lost 0 bases, V lost 5 bases, and 4 bases had no gene match. In germline, CDR1 is MNHEY, CDR2 SMNVEV (reference sequence). The CDR3 sequence is 14 residues long. Written as DNA, the CDR3 is TGTGCCAGCAGTAAAAGACAGGGCTCCTACGAGCAGTACTTC. It encodes CASSKRQGSYEQYF.

This sequence joins TRBV5-6 and TRBJ2-3; 12 nucleotides agree with TRBD2. The germline V gene has CDR1 SGHDT and CDR2 YYEEEE. After removal of 0 bases from V and 4 bases from J, the junction contained 9 bases not matched to a gene. The CDR3 loop spans 18 amino acids. CDR3 nucleotides: TGTGCCAGCAGCTTGGGAACTAGCGGGAGGAGTTGGGCAGATACGCAGTATTTT. It codes for CASSLGTSGRSWADTQYF.

This clonotype appeared many times. This chain links TRBV12-3 or TRBV12-4 with TRBJ1-2; D not resolved. The V and J ends lost 11 bases and 0 bases respectively, with 13 bases between them. CDR3 length: 13 amino acids. In nucleotides, the CDR3 is TGTGCCGGCCGCAGCTCCTCTAACTATGGCTACACCTTC. Amino acids: CAGRSSSNYGYTF.

This clonotype has only a few counts. The rearrangement links TRBV5-1 to TRBJ2-5; TRBD2 agrees at 12 bases. Germline CDR1 and CDR2: SGHRS and YFSETQ. The CDR3 is 18 amino acids. Losses at the gene ends were 4 bases for V and 7 bases for J; bases not matched to a gene: 17. The CDR3 DNA follows: TGCGCCAGCAGCCTGGCGGGACTAGCGGGCAGTACAAGGGGGACCCAGTACTTC. It specifies CASSLAGLAGSTRGTQYF.

The rearrangement uses TRBV18 and TRBJ1-5; no definite D call. The CDR3 is 17 residues long. V was trimmed by 2 bases and J by 0 bases, leaving 14 bases between them. Germline V lookup: CDR1 KGHSH, CDR2 LQKENI. CDR3: CASSPFGPLDSNQPQHF. CDR3 bases: TGTGCCAGCTCACCATTTGGGCCCCTGGATAGCAATCAGCCCCAGCATTTT.

This clonotype has only one observation. The CDR3 here is CASSSGTIGFYNEQFF. Written as DNA, the CDR3 is TGTGCCAGCAGTTCAGGGACCATCGGTTTCTACAATGAGCAGTTCTTC. The rearrangement links TRBV28 to TRBJ2-1; D tentatively fits TRBD1 or TRBD2 (5 bases each). The V and J ends lost 4 bases and 3 bases respectively, with 16 bases between them. The CDR3 is made up of 16 amino acids. Per the germline V gene, CDR1 is MDHEN and CDR2 is SYDVKM.

This chain joins TRBV29-1 and TRBJ1-4; TRBD1 is a possible D gene (6 bases). The ends were cut back, 6 bases at V and 0 bases at J, with 14 bases in the middle. Per the germline V gene, CDR1 is SQVTM and CDR2 is ANQGSEA. The CDR3 consists of 15 residues. The CDR3, as DNA: TGCAGCGTCTCGGACAGATTTTCAACTAATGAAAAACTGTTTTTT. Translation: CSVSDRFSTNEKLFF.

The chain uses TRBV20-1 and TRBJ1-4, with unresolved D. The CDR3 extends over 16 amino acids. With 0 bases removed from V and 0 bases from J, the gap between germline ends came to 11 bases. The germline CDR1 and CDR2 sequences are DFQATT and SNEGSKA (reference sequence). This CDR3 is CSARDAQYSTNEKLFF. CDR3 DNA sequence: TGCAGTGCTAGAGATGCCCAGTACTCAACTAATGAAAAACTGTTTTTT.

V usage is TRBV24-1 and J usage is TRBJ1-2, with D perhaps matching TRBD1 (5 bases). The CDR3 runs 15 residues. Trimming pared 3 bases from V and 6 bases from J, leaving 16 bases between. Germline values: CDR1 KGHDR, CDR2 SFDVKD. The CDR3 bases are TGTGCCACCAGTGATCCCGGAGGGGCTCTTAATGGCTACACCTTC. Its translation: CATSDPGGALNGYTF.

V gene TRBV28 combines with J gene TRBJ2-1; D may be TRBD2 (5 bases). V gave up 7 bases and J gave up 0 bases, with 19 bases separating them. The germline CDR1 and CDR2 sequences are MDHEN and SYDVKM. This CDR3 region has 17 residues. CDR3: CASISGGAESSYNEQFF. In nucleotides, the CDR3 is TGTGCCAGCATCTCAGGCGGAGCGGAGTCCTCCTACAATGAGCAGTTCTTC.

This clonotype was seen a handful of times. The V and J genes are TRBV12-3 or TRBV12-4 and TRBJ2-2, with unresolved D. Trimming removed 3 bases at V and 7 bases at J, with 15 bases between. The CDR3 spans 15 residues. CDR3 in amino acids: CASSFYERRGGELFF. CDR3 DNA: TGTGCCAGCAGTTTTTATGAGCGAAGAGGCGGGGAGCTGTTTTTT.

The chain combines TRBV2 with TRBJ2-3; 10 bases are a match to TRBD1. The J segment lost 1 base and the V segment lost 7 bases, leaving 5 bases of the junction unmatched. Germline CDR1 is SNHLY and CDR2 is FYNNEI. This CDR3 has 15 residues. The CDR3 loop is CASTDRGRGTDTQYF. CDR3 in DNA: TGTGCCAGCACCGACAGGGGGCGCGGCACAGATACGCAGTATTTT.

The chain combines TRBV20-1 with TRBJ2-7; TRBD2 might be the D (7 bases). Per the germline V gene, CDR1 is DFQATT and CDR2 is SNEGSKA (reference sequence). The CDR3 extends over 14 amino acids. V was shortened by 6 bases and J by 3 bases, with 18 bases between the two germline ends. In DNA form, the CDR3 reads TGCAGTGCCTCAAGGGGGGGGACCCTCTACGAGCAGTACTTC. Protein sequence: CSASRGGTLYEQYF.

This clonotype was seen a few times. The rearrangement joins TRBV9 to TRBJ2-1; D possibly corresponds to TRBD2 (5 bases). CDR1 and CDR2 from the germline V gene are SGDLS and YYNGEE. This CDR3 has 15 residues. V lost 4 bases, J lost 0 bases, and 11 bases lay in between. The CDR3 nucleotides are TGTGCCAGCAGCCACGGGGTAGGCTCCTACAATGAGCAGTTCTTC. Residues: CASSHGVGSYNEQFF.